Shown below are 16 T cell receptor beta chains from a single sample sequenced in a study of blood T cells in healthy people across ages (dated by TCRdb to the mid-2010s). The library came from 5' RACE. TCRdb names Illumina HiSeq 2500 as the instrument used. The second PCR ran for about 6 to 12 cycles and used a J-beta primer mix along with a sample-barcoded 5' primer. TCRdb trimmed the raw reads at Q25, called clones with MiXCR and kept productive beta chains. Every CDR3 protein is listed once, alongside the most common genes and DNA of its rows. This sample is represented by roughly 830,000 distinct CDR3 sequences; roughly 60% of them were singletons. Of the sample, 28% falls within the top ten clones. Sequenced: blood. The receptors come from a man aged 25-40 years in good health.

A remark on this clonotype: Just one base apart from a much larger clone, this may be a read error. V usage is TRBV6-2 or TRBV6-3 and J usage is TRBJ2-1; TRBD1 agrees at 9 bases. There are 13 residues in the CDR3. J was trimmed by 7 bases and V by 6 bases; bases with no gene match: 4. Germline CDR1 reads MNHEY; CDR2 reads SVGEGT. Here the CDR3 DNA reads TGTGCCAGCAGCCGGGACAGGGCTAATGAGCAGTTCTTC. Translated: CASSRDRANEQFF.

The chain combines TRBV13 with TRBJ2-3; D gene ambiguous. V was cut by 6 bases and J by 4 bases, with 17 bases left in between. The CDR3 extends over 15 amino acids. Looked up from germline, CDR1 is PRHDT and CDR2 is FYEKMQ (reference sequence). The CDR3 DNA follows: TGTGCCAGCAGGTTATTAGCTGGGGATCCAGATACGCAGTATTTT. Its protein is CASRLLAGDPDTQYF.

The CDR3 region is CASKAGVEQFF. The CDR3 DNA sequence: TGCGCCAGCAAAGCGGGGGTGGAGCAGTTCTTC. This chain connects TRBV10-2 to TRBJ2-1, with 8 bases matching TRBD2. CDR3 size: 11 residues. V was pared by 7 bases and J by 10 bases, with 3 bases of the junction left unmatched. Per germline, CDR1 WSHSY and CDR2 SAAADI.

The genes are TRBV5-1 and TRBJ2-4; TRBD1 matches at 7 bases. The DNA matches TRBJ2-7 better at its end, which makes the J call doubtful. Germline V CDR1 and CDR2: SGHRS, YFSETQ. This CDR3 contains 14 residues. CDR3 loop: CASSFRGIPHEQYF. In DNA, the CDR3 is TGCGCCAGCAGCTTCAGGGGGATTCCCCACGAGCAGTACTTC.

The chain uses TRBV6-1 and TRBJ2-3; 10 nucleotides match TRBD1. The V segment lost 6 bases and the J segment 2 bases; nucleotides outside the gene matches: 11. CDR3 length equals 17 residues. Germline V lookup: CDR1 MNHNS, CDR2 SASEGT. CDR3 in DNA: TGTGCCAGCAGGGAGACAGGGGGCGGTTTTGACACAGATACGCAGTATTTT. Residues: CASRETGGGFDTDTQYF.

This chain joins TRBV4-2 and TRBJ2-7; the D gene is possibly TRBD1 (7 bases). The CDR3 has 15 amino acids. Germline values: CDR1 LGHNA, CDR2 YNFKEQ. Trimming shortened V by 2 bases and J by 2 bases, and 13 bases separated the two germline ends. CDR3 in DNA: TGTGCCAGCAGCCAAAGGGCAGGGGGGACCTACGAGCAGTACTTC. The encoded protein is CASSQRAGGTYEQYF.

The chain combines TRBV7-7 with TRBJ2-4; TRBD1 might be the D (6 bases). The J call is uncertain, as TRBJ2-7 better fits the DNA end. The CDR3 runs to 14 residues. Germline V gene data show CDR1 as SSHAT and CDR2 as FNYEAQ (reference sequence). The CDR3 DNA follows: TGTGCCAGCAAATTAAGTACCGGGACAACCGAGCAGTACTTC. As protein: CASKLSTGTTEQYF.

Of note for this clonotype: A junction end diverges from the germline sequence, so it may reflect a read error. The V call is TRBV29-1, the J call TRBJ2-1; 7 bases are shared with TRBD2. CDR1 and CDR2 (germline): SQVTM, ANQGSEA. The CDR3 has 13 residues. The chain's CDR3 is CSVDGGSHNKQFF. CDR3 coding DNA: TGCAGCGTTGACGGGGGGTCTCACAATAAGCAGTTCTTC.

Only a few counts were recorded for this clonotype. V and J are TRBV27 and TRBJ2-4, with TRBD1 as a possible D gene (6 bases). The DNA end is a closer match to TRBJ2-7, so the J assignment may be wrong. The CDR3 covers 14 residues. Germline V CDR1 and CDR2: MNHEY, SMNVEV (reference sequence). The CDR3 here is CASSPGAGFYEQYF. The CDR3 DNA is TGTGCCAGCAGTCCAGGGGCCGGCTTCTACGAGCAGTACTTC.

The chain has TRBV7-2 and TRBJ2-1; possibly TRBD1 or TRBD2 for D (6 bases each). The J call may be faulty, since TRBJ2-7 better matches the DNA end. CDR3 length: 17 residues. Germline V CDR1 and CDR2: SGHTA, FQGNSA. CDR3 residues: CASSKSGSSTGKNEQYF. For the CDR3, the DNA is TGTGCCAGCAGTAAAAGCGGGTCATCCACAGGGAAGAACGAGCAGTACTTC.

The chain employs TRBV20-1 and TRBJ2-5, with a weak D call TRBD2 (7 bases). The CDR3 has 13 residues. The V gene's germline CDR1 is DFQATT and CDR2 SNEGSKA (reference sequence). In DNA, the CDR3 is TGCAGACCTGGGGGGGACAACCAAGAGACCCAGTACTTC. It encodes CRPGGDNQETQYF.

This chain uses TRBV4-3 with TRBJ2-4; TRBD2 agrees at 10 bases. The J segment lost 10 bases and the V segment lost 6 bases, leaving 6 bases of the junction unmatched. The CDR3 spans 13 residues. Germline-derived CDR1 and CDR2 are LGHNA and YSLEER. Here the CDR3 reads CASSSKRGGIQYF. Written as DNA, the CDR3 is TGCGCCAGCAGTTCGAAGCGGGGGGGAATTCAGTACTTC.

The CDR3 sequence is CAISDSPSGASYEQYF. CDR3 nucleotides: TGTGCCATCAGTGACTCGCCTAGCGGGGCTTCCTACGAGCAGTACTTC. V gene TRBV10-3 combines with J gene TRBJ2-7; 9 bases fit TRBD2. Germline-derived CDR1 and CDR2 are ENHRY and SYGVKD. J gave up 1 base and V 3 bases, and 7 bases lay outside the gene matches. The CDR3 is 16 amino acids.

About this clonotype itself: The junction departs from germline at one end; a sequencing error may be responsible. The chain joins TRBV5-4 to TRBJ1-5; TRBD1 is a possible D gene (5 bases). CDR3 size: 15 residues. In germline, CDR1 is SGHNT, CDR2 YYREEE (reference sequence). CDR3 bases: TGTGCTAGCAGCTCGGGACCGTTTAGCAATCAGCCCCAGCATTTT. Its translation: CASSSGPFSNQPQHF.

This chain joins TRBV4-3 and TRBJ1-4; no definite D call. V was clipped by 0 bases and J by 4 bases, with 9 bases between them. Germline V lookup: CDR1 LGHNA, CDR2 YSLEER. The CDR3 loop spans 15 amino acids. The chain's CDR3 is CASSQDAGSNEKLFF. In DNA form, the CDR3 reads TGCGCCAGCAGCCAAGATGCTGGGAGTAATGAAAAACTGTTTTTT.

DNA of the CDR3: TGCGCCAGCAGCTGGGCCAGGGGGCCCTATGGCTACACCTTC. Its protein product is CASSWARGPYGYTF. The chain joins TRBV5-1 to TRBJ1-2; 8 bases map to TRBD1. J lost 4 bases, V lost 3 bases, and 5 bases had no gene match. The CDR3 covers 14 residues. Germline CDR1 SGHRS, CDR2 YFSETQ.